This T cell receptor (beta chain) was found in a study of T cell responses to AZD1222 COVID-19 vaccine. The germline V gene encodes CDR1 SGDLS and CDR2 YYNGEE. This CDR3 spans 15 amino acids. Trimming stripped 2 bases from V and 3 bases from J, with 11 bases between. Study conclusions and caveats: The donor cohort was predominantly white British with a female majority, and clonal diversity may have been underestimated. Seropositive status at baseline applied to only five to seven AZD1222 recipients. Spike-specific TCR breadth and depth went up after people got two AZD1222 doses. Targeting of unmutated variant regions was reportedly seen in nearly half of spike-specific TCRs.

Turning to this clone: Its antigen is still unknown.

Generated by immunoSEQ multiplex PCR, the TCRdb table keeps only in-frame clones and is missing some. The data show around 140,000 clones, with 92% seen just once and approximately 3.5% held by the top ten. The sample was peripheral blood, taken 28 days after the second AZD1222 dose. The clonotype originates from an adult who received the AZD1222 COVID-19 vaccine. This chain connects TRBV9 to TRBJ2-2; D may correspond to TRBD1 or TRBD2 (5 bases each). Here the CDR3 DNA reads TGTGCCAGCAGCGTGGGGACGGACTACACCGGGGAGCTGTTTTTT. Translated, it gives CASSVGTDYTGELFF.